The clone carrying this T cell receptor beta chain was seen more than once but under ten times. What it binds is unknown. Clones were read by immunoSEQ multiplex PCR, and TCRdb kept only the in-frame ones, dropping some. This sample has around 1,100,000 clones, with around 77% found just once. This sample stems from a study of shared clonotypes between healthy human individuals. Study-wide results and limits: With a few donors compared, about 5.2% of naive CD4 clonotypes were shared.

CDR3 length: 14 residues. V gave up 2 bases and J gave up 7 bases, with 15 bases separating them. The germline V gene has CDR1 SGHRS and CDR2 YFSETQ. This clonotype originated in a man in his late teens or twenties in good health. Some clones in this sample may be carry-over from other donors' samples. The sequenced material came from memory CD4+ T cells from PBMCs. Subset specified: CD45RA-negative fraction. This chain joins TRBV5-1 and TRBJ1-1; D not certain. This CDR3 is CASSLGSVGLEAFF. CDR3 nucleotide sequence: TGCGCCAGCAGCTTAGGAAGCGTAGGACTTGAAGCTTTCTTT.